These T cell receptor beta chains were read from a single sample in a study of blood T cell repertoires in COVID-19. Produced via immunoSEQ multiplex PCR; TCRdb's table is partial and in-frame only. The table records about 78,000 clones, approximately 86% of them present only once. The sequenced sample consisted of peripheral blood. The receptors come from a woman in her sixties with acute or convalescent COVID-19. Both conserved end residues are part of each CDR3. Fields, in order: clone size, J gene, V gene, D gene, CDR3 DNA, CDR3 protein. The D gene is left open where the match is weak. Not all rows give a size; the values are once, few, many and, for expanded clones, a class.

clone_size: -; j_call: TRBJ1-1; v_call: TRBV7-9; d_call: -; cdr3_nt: TGTGCCAGCAGCTTAGGACAGCCGGTCGGATATTATATGAACACTGAAGCTTTCTTT; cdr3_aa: CASSLGQPVGYYMNTEAFF
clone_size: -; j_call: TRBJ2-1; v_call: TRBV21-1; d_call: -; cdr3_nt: TGTGCCAGCAGCACGAGACAGGGACCGTACAATGAGCAGTTCTTC; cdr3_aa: CASSTRQGPYNEQFF
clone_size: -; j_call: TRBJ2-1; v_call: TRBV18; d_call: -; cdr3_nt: TGTGCCAGCTCACCGAGTAGGAGCTCCTACAATGAGCAGTTCTTC; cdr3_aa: CASSPSRSSYNEQFF
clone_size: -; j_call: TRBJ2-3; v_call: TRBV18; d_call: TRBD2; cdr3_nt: TGTGCCAGCTCACCACGCTCGGCTAGCGGGGGCACAGATACGCAGTATTTT; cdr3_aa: CASSPRSASGGTDTQYF
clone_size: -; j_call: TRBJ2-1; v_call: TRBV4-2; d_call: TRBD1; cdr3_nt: TGTGCCAGCGGGCCGGGACAGGGGGTTTACAATGAGCAGTTCTTC; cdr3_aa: CASGPGQGVYNEQFF
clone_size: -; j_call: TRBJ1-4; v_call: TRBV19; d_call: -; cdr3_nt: TGTGCCAGTAGTAATGTTGGTTCGAGTGAAAAACTGTTTTTT; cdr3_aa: CASSNVGSSEKLFF
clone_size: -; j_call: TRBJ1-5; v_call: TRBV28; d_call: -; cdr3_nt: TGTGCCAGCAGTGATACAGGGTGGGACAATCAGCCCCAGCATTTT; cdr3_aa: CASSDTGWDNQPQHF
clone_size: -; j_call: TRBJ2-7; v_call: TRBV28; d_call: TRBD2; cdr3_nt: TGTGCCAGCAGTTTAGGTGGGACTAGCGGGAGCCGCGAGCAGTACTTC; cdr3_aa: CASSLGGTSGSREQYF
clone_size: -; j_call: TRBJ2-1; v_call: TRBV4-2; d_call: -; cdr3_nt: TGTGCCAGCAGCCAAGAACTAACGGAAGATGAGCAGTTCTTC; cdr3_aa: CASSQELTEDEQFF
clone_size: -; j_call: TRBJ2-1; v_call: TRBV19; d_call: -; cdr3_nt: TGTGCCAGTAGTCACAGGGTTGACTACAATGAGCAGTTCTTC; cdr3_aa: CASSHRVDYNEQFF
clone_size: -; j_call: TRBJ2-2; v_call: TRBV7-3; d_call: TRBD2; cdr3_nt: TGTGCCAGCACCACCGAAGCGGGGACGAACACCGGGGAGCTGTTTTTT; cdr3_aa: CASTTEAGTNTGELFF
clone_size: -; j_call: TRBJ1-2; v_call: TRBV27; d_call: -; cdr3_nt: TGTGCCAGCAGTTTCCGTGCCCAGGACTATGGCTACACCTTC; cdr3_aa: CASSFRAQDYGYTF
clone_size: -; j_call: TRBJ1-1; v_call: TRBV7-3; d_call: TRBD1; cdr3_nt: TGTGCCAGCAGCTTCACAGGGGGAGCTAACACTGAAGCTTTCTTT; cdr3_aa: CASSFTGGANTEAFF
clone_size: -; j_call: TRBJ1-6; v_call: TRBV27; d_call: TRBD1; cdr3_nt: TGTGCCAGCAGTTCGACAGGGGGCTTTTCACCCCTCCACTTT; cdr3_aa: CASSSTGGFSPLHF
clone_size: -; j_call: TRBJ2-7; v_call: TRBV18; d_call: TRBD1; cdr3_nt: TGTGCCAGCTCACCACCGGCCGGGACAGGGTCGGACGAGCAGTACTTC; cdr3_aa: CASSPPAGTGSDEQYF
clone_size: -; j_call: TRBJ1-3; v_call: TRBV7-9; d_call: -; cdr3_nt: TGTGCCAGCAGCTATTCAAGGAGCTCTGGAAACACCATATATTTT; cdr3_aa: CASSYSRSSGNTIYF
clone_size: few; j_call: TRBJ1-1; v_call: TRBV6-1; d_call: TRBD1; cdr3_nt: TGTGCCAGCAGTGAAGGGACGGGACAGGTGAACACTGAAGCTTTCTTT; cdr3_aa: CASSEGTGQVNTEAFF
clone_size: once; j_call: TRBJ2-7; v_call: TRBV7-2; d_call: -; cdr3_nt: TGTGCCAGCAGCTTCCGACAGGATCCCTACGAGCAGTACTTC; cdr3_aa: CASSFRQDPYEQYF
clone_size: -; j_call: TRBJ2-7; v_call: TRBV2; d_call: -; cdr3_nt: TGTGCCAGCTCCGGGACACCGCACTACGAGCAGTACTTC; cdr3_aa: CASSGTPHYEQYF
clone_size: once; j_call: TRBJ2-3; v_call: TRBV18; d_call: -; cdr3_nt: TGTGCCAGCTCATCGGTCGGGGCTCAAGGAGGGACAGATACGCAGTATTTT; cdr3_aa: CASSSVGAQGGTDTQYF
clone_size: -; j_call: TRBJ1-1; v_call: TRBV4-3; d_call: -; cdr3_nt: TGCGCCAGCAGCCAAGATCGGTGGAGGTACAGTACGAACACTGAAGCTTTCTTT; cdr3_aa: CASSQDRWRYSTNTEAFF
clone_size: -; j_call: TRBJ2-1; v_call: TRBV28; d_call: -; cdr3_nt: TGTGCCAGCAGCCAAAGAGACAGCCTCCACAATGAGCAGTTCTTC; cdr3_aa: CASSQRDSLHNEQFF
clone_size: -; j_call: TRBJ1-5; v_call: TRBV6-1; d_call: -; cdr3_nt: TGTGCCAGCAGTGATCAGGGGAGCAATCAGCCCCAGCATTTT; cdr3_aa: CASSDQGSNQPQHF